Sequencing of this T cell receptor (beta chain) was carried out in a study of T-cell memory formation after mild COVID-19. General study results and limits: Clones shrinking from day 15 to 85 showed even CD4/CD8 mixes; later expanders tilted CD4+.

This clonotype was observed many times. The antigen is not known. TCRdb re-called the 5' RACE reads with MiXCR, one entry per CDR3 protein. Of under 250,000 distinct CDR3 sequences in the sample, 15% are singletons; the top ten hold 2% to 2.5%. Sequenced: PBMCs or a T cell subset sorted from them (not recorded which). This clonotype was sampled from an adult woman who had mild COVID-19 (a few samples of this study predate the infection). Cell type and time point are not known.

CDR3 amino acids: CASSVDSYGYTF. As DNA, the CDR3 is TGTGCCAGCAGCGTAGACAGTTATGGCTACACCTTC. The chain couples TRBV9 to TRBJ1-2; D gene unclear. Trimming shortened V by 0 bases and J by 5 bases, and 5 bases separated the two germline ends. Germline assignment: CDR1 SGDLS and CDR2 YYNGEE. CDR3 length: 12 residues.